This TCR beta chain is drawn from a study of early T cells in non-severe SARS-CoV-2 infection. Study details: The authors sequenced bulk RNA from unsorted whole blood, leaving chains unpaired.

The sample holds a few counts of this clonotype. This CDR3 has 19 residues. Germline CDR1 is LGHNA and CDR2 is YNFKEQ. J lost 0 bases, V lost 1 base, and 10 bases had no gene match. TCRdb re-called the 5' RACE reads through MiXCR, storing one row per CDR3 protein. The table has 70,000 to 95,000 distinct CDR3 sequences, roughly 15% seen once. The source of this sequence is an adult who was a healthcare worker with PCR-confirmed SARS-CoV-2 infection or an uninfected control (not recorded which). The chain carries TRBV4-2 and TRBJ2-1; 9 bases agree with TRBD2. Sequenced material: whole blood. This CDR3 reads CASSQGPSGTVSSYNEQFF. The CDR3 coding sequence is TGTGCCAGCAGCCAAGGCCCTAGCGGGACCGTAAGCTCCTACAATGAGCAGTTCTTC.